This TCR beta chain was documented in a study of metastatic and nonmetastatic thyroid tumors. Study-wide background: Repertoires from blood and tumor or nodule tissue of malignant and benign thyroid patients were compared. Study observations and caveats: Malignant thyroid tumors reportedly had TCR beta diversity that was significantly higher than in benign nodules, in blood and tumor.

No patient had received any treatment before thyroid surgery. Original handling: Variation in CDR3 across clinicopathological groups served as the basis for constructing a distant-metastasis classifier in papillary thyroid cancer. MiXCR re-clonotyped the PCR reads for TCRdb. The V and J calls were not made by the authors but by TCRdb's processing. This sample yields about 22,000 clones, of which roughly 15% are seen a single time; approximately 15% belongs to the top ten. As for this clone: The antigen is undetermined. At one of its ends the junction is not consistent with the germline gene, which may arise from a read error.

This sequence originates from a female donor with papillary thyroid cancer or a benign thyroid nodule (not recorded which). Some clones in this sample may be carry-over from other donors' samples. Source material: tumor tissue.

This CDR3 reads CASTPSGTGANQPQHF. CDR3 coding DNA: TGTGCCAGCACCCCCTCCGGGACAGGGGCCAATCAGCCACAGCATTTT. V is TRBV6-1 and J is TRBJ1-5, with TRBD1 matching 10 bases. The length of the CDR3 is 16 residues. Germline lookup yields CDR1 MNHNS and CDR2 SASEGT.